The following is a T cell receptor (beta chain) sequence with its context. Participants spanned ages roughly 18 to 90 years and resided in some 22 US areas. Participant reports of clinical history set cohort assignment. Germline CDR1 and CDR2: SNHLY and FYNNEI. This CDR3 is built from 14 residues. V dropped 5 bases and J dropped 9 bases, with 18 bases sitting between them. These data are taken from a study of blood T cell repertoires in COVID-19. Assay used: immunoSEQ multiplex PCR; TCRdb lists only in-frame clones, some missing. The sample contains hundreds of thousands of clones, about nine tenths of which appear only once.

Sequencing was done on a sample of PBMCs or T cells enriched from blood (not recorded which). The chain combines TRBV2 with TRBJ2-3; TRBD1 might be the D (6 bases). This receptor was obtained from a woman aged 25 to 39 with acute COVID-19. The CDR3 protein is CASSYSTGTRTQYF. DNA for the CDR3: TGTGCCAGCAGTTACTCGACAGGCACACGGACGCAGTATTTT.